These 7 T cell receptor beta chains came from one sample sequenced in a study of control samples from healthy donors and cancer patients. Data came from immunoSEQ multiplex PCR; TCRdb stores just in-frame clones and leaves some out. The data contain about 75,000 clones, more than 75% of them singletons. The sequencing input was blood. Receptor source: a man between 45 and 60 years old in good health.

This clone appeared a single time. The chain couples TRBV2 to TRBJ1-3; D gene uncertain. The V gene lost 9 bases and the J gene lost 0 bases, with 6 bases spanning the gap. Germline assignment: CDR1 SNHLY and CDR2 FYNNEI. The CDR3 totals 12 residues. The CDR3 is CASLSSGNTIYF. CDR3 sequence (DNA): TGTGCCAGTCTGAGCTCTGGAAACACCATATATTTT.

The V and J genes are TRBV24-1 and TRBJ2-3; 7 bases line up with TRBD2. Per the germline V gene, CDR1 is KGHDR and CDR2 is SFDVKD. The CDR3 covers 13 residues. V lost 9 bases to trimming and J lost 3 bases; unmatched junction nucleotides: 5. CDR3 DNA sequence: TGTGCCACCGGGAGCGGGAAAACAGATACGCAGTATTTT. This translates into CATGSGKTDTQYF.

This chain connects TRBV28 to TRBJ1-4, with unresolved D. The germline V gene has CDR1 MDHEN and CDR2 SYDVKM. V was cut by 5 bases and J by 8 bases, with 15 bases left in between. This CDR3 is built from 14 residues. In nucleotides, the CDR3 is TGTGCCAGCAGTGCCGGGATAGCCAGGGAAAAACTGTTTTTT. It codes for CASSAGIAREKLFF.

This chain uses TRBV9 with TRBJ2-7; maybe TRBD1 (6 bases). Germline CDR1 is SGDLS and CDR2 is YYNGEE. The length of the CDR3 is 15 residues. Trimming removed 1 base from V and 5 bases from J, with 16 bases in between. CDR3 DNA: TGTGCCAGCAGCGTAAGTTTACAGGGTTACAACGAGCAGTACTTC. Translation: CASSVSLQGYNEQYF.

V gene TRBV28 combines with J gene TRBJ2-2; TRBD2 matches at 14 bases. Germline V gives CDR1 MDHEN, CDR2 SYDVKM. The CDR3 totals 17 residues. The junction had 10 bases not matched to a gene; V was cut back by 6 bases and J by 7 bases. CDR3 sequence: CASSKGRLAGGNGELFF. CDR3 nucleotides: TGTGCCAGCAGCAAGGGGCGACTAGCGGGAGGGAACGGGGAGCTGTTTTTT.

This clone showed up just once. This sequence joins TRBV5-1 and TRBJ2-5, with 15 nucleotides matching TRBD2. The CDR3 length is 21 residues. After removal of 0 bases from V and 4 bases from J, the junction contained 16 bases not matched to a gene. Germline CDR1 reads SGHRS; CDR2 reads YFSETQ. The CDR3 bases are TGCGCCAGCAGCTTGGTAATTTCGGGGACTAGCGGGAGGATCCCTCCAGAGACCCAGTACTTC. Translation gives CASSLVISGTSGRIPPETQYF.

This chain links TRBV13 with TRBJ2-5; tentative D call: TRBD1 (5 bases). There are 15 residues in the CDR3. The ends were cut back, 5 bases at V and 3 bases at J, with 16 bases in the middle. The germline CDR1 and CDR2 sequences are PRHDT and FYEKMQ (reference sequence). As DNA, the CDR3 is TGTGCCAGCAGCCTCCAGGGTGTGTTAGAAGAGACCCAGTACTTC. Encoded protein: CASSLQGVLEETQYF.